This T cell receptor (beta chain) emerged from a study of naive and memory T cell subsets. The study's findings and limits: Clonotypes are single alpha or beta chains, not paired receptors. Especially in CD8 cells, naive repertoires contained a few larger clonotypes, possibly CD45RA-re-expressing memory cells. From naive to CM, EM and EMRA, diversity decreased and Gini increased.

In regard to this clonotype: Its antigen is not known.

The trim removed 5 bases at V and 4 bases at J, leaving 3 bases unmatched. The CDR3 is made up of 14 amino acids. Two oligonucleotides, mixed equimolar, formed the beta constant-region primer covering TRBC1 and TRBC2. Nested alpha and beta constant-region primers with the SP2 primer drove four PCR rounds on ligated cDNA. From the UMI-ligation and nested PCR reads, TCRdb called clonotypes with MiXCR, one entry per CDR3 protein. The profile shows over 100,000 distinct CDR3 sequences, about 14% of them singletons. The TCR originated in a human donor in good health. Sample: naive CD8+ T cells from blood. The chain joins TRBV12-3 or TRBV12-4 to TRBJ1-1; 11 bases map to TRBD1. CDR3 coding DNA: TGTGCCAGCAGTACCGGGACAGGGGGCACTGAAGCTTTCTTT. The encoded protein is CASSTGTGGTEAFF.